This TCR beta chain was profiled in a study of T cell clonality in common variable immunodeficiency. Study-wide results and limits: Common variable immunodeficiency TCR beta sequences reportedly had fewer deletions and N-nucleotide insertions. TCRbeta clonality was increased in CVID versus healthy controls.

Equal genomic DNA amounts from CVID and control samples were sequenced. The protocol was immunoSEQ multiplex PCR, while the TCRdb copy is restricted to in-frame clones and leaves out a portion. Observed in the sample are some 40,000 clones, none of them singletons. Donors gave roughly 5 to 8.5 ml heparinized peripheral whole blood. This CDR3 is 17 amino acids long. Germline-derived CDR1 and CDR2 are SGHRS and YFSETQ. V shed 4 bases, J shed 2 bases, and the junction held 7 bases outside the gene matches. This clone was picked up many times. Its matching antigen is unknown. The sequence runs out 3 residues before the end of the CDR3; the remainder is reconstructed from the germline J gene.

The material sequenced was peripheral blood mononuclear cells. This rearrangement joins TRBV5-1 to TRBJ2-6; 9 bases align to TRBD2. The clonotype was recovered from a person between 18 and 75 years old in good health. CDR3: CASSVSLAGPGANVLTF. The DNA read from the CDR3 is TGCGCCAGCAGCGTGAGTCTAGCGGGACCTGGGGCCAACGTC.